This TCR beta chain was obtained from a study of T-cell memory formation after mild COVID-19. Study-wide results and caveats: Contracting CD4+ clones lay largely in CM and EM, with CD8+ ones residing in EMRA. CD4+ bias marked clones expanding day 15 to 37, unlike balanced contracting clones.

This clonotype has a count of ten or more. Its cognate antigen is unknown. Amplification by 5'RACE using constant-segment primers produced TCR alpha and TCR beta cDNA libraries that carried sample barcodes and UMIs. TCRdb re-called the 5' RACE reads through MiXCR, storing one row per CDR3 protein. The sample lists about half a million distinct CDR3 sequences, about 18% occurring once. This CDR3 contains 16 residues. The V segment lost 6 bases and the J segment 0 bases; nucleotides outside the gene matches: 6. The chain joins TRBV12-3 or TRBV12-4 to TRBJ1-1, with 11 bases fitting TRBD1. Specimen: PBMCs or a T cell subset sorted from them (not recorded which). This TCR came from an adult woman who had mild COVID-19 (a few samples of this study predate the infection). Cell type and time point are not known. CDR3 coding DNA: TGTGCCAGCAGACACGGACAGGGGGCGTTGAACACTGAAGCTTTCTTT. Its translation: CASRHGQGALNTEAFF.